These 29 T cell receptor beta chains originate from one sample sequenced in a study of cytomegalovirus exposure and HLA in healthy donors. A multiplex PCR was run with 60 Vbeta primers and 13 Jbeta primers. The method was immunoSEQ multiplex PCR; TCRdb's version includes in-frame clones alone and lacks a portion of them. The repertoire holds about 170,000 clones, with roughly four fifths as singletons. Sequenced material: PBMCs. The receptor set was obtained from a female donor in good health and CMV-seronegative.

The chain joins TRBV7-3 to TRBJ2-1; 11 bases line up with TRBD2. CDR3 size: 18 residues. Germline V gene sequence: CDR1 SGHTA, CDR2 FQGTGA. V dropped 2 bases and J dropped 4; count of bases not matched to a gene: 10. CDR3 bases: TGTGCCAGCAGCTTACGGTATTTTAGCGGGGGGGTATACAATGAGCAGTTCTTC. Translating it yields CASSLRYFSGGVYNEQFF.

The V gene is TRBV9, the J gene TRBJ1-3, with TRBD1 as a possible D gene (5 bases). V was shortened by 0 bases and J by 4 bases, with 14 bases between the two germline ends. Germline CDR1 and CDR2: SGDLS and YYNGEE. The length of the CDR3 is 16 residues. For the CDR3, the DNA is TGTGCCAGCAGCGTAGTAAGTCAGGGAGGAGGAAACACCATATATTTT. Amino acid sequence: CASSVVSQGGGNTIYF.

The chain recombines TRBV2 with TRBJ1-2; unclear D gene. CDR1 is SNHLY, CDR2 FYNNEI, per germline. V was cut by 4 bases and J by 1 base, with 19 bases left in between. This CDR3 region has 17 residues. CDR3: CASSGGPAGLLNYGYTF. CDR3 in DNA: TGTGCCAGCAGTGGCGGGCCCGCGGGCCTACTTAACTATGGCTACACCTTC. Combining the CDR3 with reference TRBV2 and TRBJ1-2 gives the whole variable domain EPEVTQTPSHQVTQMGQEVILRCVPISNHLYFYWYRQILGQKVEFLVSFYNNEISEKSEIFDDQFSVERPDGSNFTLKIRSTKLEDSAMYFCASSGGPAGLLNYGYTFGSGTRLTVV.

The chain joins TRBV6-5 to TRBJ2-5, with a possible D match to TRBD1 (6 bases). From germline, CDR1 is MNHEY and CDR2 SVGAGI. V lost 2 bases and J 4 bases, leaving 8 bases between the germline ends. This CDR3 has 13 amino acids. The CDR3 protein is CASSYTGRETQYF. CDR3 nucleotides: TGTGCCAGCAGTTACACAGGGCGAGAGACCCAGTACTTC.

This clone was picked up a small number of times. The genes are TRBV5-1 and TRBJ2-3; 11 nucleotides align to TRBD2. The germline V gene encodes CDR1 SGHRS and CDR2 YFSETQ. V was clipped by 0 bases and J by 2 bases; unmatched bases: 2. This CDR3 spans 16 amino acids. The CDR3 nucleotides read TGCGCCAGCAGCTTGGCTAGCGGGGGGATCACAGATACGCAGTATTTT. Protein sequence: CASSLASGGITDTQYF.

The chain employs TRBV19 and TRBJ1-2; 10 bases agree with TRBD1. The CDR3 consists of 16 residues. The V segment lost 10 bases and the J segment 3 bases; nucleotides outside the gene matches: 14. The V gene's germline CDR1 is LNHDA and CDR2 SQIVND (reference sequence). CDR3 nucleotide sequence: TGTGCCACAAAGCCCGGGACAGGGGTGATGTACTATGGCTACACCTTC. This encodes CATKPGTGVMYYGYTF.

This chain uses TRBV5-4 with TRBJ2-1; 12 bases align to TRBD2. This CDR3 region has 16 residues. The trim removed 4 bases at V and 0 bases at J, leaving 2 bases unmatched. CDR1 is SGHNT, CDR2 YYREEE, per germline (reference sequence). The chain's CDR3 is CASSPGLAGSYNEQFF. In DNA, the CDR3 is TGTGCCAGCAGCCCGGGACTAGCGGGCTCCTACAATGAGCAGTTCTTC.

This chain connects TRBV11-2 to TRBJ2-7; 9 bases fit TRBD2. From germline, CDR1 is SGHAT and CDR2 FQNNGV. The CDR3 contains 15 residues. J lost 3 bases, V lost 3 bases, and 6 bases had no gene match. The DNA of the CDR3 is TGTGCCAGCAGCTTCGAGCGGGGGGAATACTACGAGCAGTACTTC. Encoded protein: CASSFERGEYYEQYF.

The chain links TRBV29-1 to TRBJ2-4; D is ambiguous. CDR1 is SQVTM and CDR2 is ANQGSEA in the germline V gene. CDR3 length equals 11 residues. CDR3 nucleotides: TGCAGTGTCGAGGTCGTAGACATTCAGTACTTC. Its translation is CSVEVVDIQYF.

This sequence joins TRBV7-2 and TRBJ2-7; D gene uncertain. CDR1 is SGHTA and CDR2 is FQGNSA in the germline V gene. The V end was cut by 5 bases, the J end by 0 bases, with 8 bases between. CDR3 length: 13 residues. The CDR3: CASSRRYSYEQYF. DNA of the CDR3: TGTGCCAGCAGCCGTAGATACTCCTACGAGCAGTACTTC.

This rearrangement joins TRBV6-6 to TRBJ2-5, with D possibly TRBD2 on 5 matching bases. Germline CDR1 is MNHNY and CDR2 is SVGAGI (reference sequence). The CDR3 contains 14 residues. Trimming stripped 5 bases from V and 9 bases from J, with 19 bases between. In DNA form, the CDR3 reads TGTGCCAGCAGTGGCTTTACTAGAATAAACGCCCAGTACTTC. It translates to CASSGFTRINAQYF.

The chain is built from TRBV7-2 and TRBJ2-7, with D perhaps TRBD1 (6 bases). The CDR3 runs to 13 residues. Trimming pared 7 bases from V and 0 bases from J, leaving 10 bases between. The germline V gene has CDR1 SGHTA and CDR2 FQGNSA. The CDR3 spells CASNRDTSYEQYF. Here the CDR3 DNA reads TGTGCCAGCAACCGGGACACCTCCTACGAGCAGTACTTC.

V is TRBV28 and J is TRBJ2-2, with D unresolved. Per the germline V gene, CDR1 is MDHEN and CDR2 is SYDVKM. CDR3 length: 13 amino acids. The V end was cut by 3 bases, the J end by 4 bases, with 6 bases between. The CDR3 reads CASSFVSTGELFF. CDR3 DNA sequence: TGTGCCAGCAGTTTCGTTAGCACCGGGGAGCTGTTTTTT. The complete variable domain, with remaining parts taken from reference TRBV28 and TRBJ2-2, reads DVKVTQSSRYLVKRTGEKVFLECVQDMDHENMFWYRQDPGLGLRLIYFSYDVKMKEKGDIPEGYSVSREKKERFSLILESASTNQTSMYLCASSFVSTGELFFGEGSRLTVL.

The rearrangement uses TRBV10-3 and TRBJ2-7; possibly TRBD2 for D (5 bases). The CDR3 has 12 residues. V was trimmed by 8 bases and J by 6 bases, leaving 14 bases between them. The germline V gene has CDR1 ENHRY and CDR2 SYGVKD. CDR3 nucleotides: TGTGCCATCCGGGATAAATCTACCGAGCAGTACTTC. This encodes CAIRDKSTEQYF.

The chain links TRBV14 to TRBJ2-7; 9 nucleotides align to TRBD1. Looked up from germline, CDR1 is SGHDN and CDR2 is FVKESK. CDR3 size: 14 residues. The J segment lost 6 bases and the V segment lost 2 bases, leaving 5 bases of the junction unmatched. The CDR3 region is CASSQLGTGSEQYF. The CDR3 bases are TGTGCCAGCAGCCAACTCGGGACAGGGAGCGAGCAGTACTTC. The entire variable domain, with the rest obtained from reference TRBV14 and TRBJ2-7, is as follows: EAGVTQFPSHSVIEKGQTVTLRCDPISGHDNLYWYRRVMGKEIKFLLHFVKESKQDESGMPNNRFLAERTGGTYSTLKVQPAELEDSGVYFCASSQLGTGSEQYFGPGTRLTVT.

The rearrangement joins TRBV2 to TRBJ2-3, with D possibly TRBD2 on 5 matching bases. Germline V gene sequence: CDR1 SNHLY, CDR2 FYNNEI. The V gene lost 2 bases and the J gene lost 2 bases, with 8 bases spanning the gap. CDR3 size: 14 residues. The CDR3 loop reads CASSESGSTDTQYF. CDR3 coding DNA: TGTGCCAGCAGTGAAAGCGGATCCACAGATACGCAGTATTTT.

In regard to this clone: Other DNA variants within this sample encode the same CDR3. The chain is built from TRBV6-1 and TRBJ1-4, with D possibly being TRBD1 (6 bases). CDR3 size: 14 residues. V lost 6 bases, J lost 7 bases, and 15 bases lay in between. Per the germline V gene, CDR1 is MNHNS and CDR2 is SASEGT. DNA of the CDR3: TGTGCCAGCAGAGTGACAGGCAGCGGTGAAAAACTGTTTTTT. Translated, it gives CASRVTGSGEKLFF.

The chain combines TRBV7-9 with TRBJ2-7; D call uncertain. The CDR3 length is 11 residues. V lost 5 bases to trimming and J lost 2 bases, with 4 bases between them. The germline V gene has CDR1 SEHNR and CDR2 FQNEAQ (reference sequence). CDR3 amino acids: CASSQAYEQYF. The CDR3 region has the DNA TGTGCCAGCAGCCAGGCCTACGAGCAGTACTTC.

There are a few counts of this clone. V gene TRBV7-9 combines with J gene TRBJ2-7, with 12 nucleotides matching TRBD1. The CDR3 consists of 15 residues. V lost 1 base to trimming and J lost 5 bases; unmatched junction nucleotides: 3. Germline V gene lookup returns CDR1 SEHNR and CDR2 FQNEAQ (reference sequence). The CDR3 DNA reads TGTGCCAGCAGCTTAGGGGACAGGGGGCTCAACGAGCAGTACTTC. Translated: CASSLGDRGLNEQYF.

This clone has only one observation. In DNA, the CDR3 is TGTGCCAGTATTTCCCGGTCGCGGACAGCCATGGGAAACACCATATATTTT. This sequence encodes CASISRSRTAMGNTIYF. This sequence joins TRBV19 and TRBJ1-3; D is possibly TRBD1 (6 bases). Trimming shortened V by 7 bases and J by 4 bases, and 23 bases separated the two germline ends. The CDR3 spans 17 residues. The germline CDR1 and CDR2 sequences are LNHDA and SQIVND (reference sequence).

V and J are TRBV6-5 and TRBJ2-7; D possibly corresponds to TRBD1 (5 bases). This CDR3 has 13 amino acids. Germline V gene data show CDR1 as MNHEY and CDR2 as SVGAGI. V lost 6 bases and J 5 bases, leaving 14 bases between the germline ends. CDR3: CASRPRQNDEQYF. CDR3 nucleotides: TGTGCCAGCAGGCCCCGACAGAACGACGAGCAGTACTTC.

The CDR3 spells CASGAFQGTGELFF. CDR3 sequence (DNA): TGTGCCAGTGGGGCATTCCAAGGAACCGGGGAGCTGTTTTTT. This chain uses TRBV5-4 with TRBJ2-2, with D possibly TRBD1 on 5 matching bases. In germline, CDR1 is SGHNT, CDR2 YYREEE (reference sequence). V lost 8 bases and J lost 5, with 16 bases in between. The CDR3 is 14 amino acids.

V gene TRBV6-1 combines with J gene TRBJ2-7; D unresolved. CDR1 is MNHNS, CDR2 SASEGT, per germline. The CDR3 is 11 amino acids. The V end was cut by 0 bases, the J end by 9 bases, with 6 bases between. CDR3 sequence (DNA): TGTGCCAGCAGTGAAGCATACAGGCAGTACTTC. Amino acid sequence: CASSEAYRQYF.

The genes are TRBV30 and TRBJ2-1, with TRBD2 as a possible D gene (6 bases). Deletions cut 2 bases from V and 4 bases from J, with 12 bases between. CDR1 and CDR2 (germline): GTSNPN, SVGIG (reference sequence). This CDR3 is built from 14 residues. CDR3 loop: CAWSRDSPYNEQFF. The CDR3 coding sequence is TGTGCCTGGAGTCGGGACTCCCCTTACAATGAGCAGTTCTTC.

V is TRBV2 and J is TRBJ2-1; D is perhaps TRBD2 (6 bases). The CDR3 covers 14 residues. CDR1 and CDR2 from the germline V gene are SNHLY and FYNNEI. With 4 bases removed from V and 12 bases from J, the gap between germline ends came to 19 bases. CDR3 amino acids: CASSASGTLTGQFF. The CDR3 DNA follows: TGTGCCAGCAGTGCATCCGGGACTCTCACCGGGCAGTTCTTC.

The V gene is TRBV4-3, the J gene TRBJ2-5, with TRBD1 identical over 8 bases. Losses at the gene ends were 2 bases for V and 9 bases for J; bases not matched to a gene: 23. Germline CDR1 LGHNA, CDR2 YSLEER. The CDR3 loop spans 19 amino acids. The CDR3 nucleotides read TGCGCCAGCAGCCAACACTCGAACAGGGGGTACCTAACCCATGAGGCCCAGTACTTC. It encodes CASSQHSNRGYLTHEAQYF.

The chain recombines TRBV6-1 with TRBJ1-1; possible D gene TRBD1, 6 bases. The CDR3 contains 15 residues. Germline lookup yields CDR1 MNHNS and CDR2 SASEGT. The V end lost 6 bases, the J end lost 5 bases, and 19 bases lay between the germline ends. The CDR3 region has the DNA TGTGCCAGCAGGGAAATAGGGGGGGGTAGGACTGAAGCTTTCTTT. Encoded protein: CASREIGGGRTEAFF.

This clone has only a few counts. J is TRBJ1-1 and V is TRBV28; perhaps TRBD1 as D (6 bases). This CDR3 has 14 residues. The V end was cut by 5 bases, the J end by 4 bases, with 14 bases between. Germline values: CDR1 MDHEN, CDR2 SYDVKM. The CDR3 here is CASSPRTVTTEAFF. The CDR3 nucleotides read TGTGCCAGCAGTCCTAGGACAGTCACCACTGAAGCTTTCTTT.

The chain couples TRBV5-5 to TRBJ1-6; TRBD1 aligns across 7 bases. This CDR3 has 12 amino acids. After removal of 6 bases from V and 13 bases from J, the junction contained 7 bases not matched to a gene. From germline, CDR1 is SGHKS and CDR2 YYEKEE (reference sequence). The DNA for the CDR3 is TGTGCCAGCATGTTTGGCAGGGGGCCCCTCCACTTT. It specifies CASMFGRGPLHF.